The 29 T cell receptor beta chains reported below all come from one sample, sequenced in a study of shared clonotypes between healthy human individuals. Clones were sequenced by immunoSEQ multiplex PCR, and TCRdb holds only the in-frame ones, with some missing. This repertoire shows about 800,000 clones, 96% found once; its top ten account for about 0.21%. In the naive CD8 group, cells lacked CD45RO and were positively selected for CCR7, so terminally differentiated effector memory CD45RA+ cells were left out. Sequences were obtained from naive CD8+ T cells sorted from blood. These receptors were taken from a man aged 30 to 45 in good health.

The V gene is TRBV7-2, the J gene TRBJ1-2; tentative D call: TRBD1 (5 bases). There are 16 residues in the CDR3. From germline, CDR1 is SGHTA and CDR2 FQGNSA. The V gene lost 2 bases and the J gene lost 1 base, with 14 bases spanning the gap. The CDR3 sequence is CASSLIPGELNYGYTF. As DNA, the CDR3 is TGTGCCAGCAGCTTAATCCCGGGGGAACTTAACTATGGCTACACCTTC.

The chain couples TRBV19 to TRBJ2-1; TRBD2 aligns across 7 bases. The J segment lost 7 bases and the V segment lost 5 bases, leaving 5 bases of the junction unmatched. This CDR3 region has 13 residues. Germline-derived CDR1 and CDR2 are LNHDA and SQIVND (reference sequence). This CDR3 is CASSPAGENEQFF. As DNA, the CDR3 is TGTGCCAGTAGTCCGGCGGGGGAAAATGAGCAGTTCTTC.

The chain links TRBV9 to TRBJ1-4, with D possibly TRBD1 on 5 matching bases. From germline, CDR1 is SGDLS and CDR2 YYNGEE. V lost 0 bases to trimming and J lost 7 bases, with 10 bases between them. The CDR3 extends over 14 amino acids. CDR3 protein: CASSVGGVSEKLFF. The CDR3, as DNA: TGTGCCAGCAGCGTAGGGGGGGTCAGTGAAAAACTGTTTTTT. Combining the CDR3 with reference TRBV9 and TRBJ1-4 gives the whole variable domain DSGVTQTPKHLITATGQRVTLRCSPRSGDLSVYWYQQSLDQGLQFLIQYYNGEERAKGNILERFSAQQFPDLHSELNLSSLELGDSALYFCASSVGGVSEKLFFGSGTQLSVL.

V usage is TRBV4-2 and J usage is TRBJ2-6, with D possibly matching TRBD2 (5 bases). V lost 3 bases to trimming and J lost 0 bases, with 9 bases between them. This CDR3 is 16 amino acids long. CDR1 and CDR2 (germline): LGHNA, YNFKEQ. CDR3 coding DNA: TGTGCCAGCAGCCACGGACGGGGCTCTGGGGCCAACGTCCTGACTTTC. Residues: CASSHGRGSGANVLTF.

This clone was found a few times. The chain combines TRBV27 with TRBJ2-7, with a possible D match to TRBD1 (6 bases). There are 11 residues in the CDR3. The V end was cut by 4 bases, the J end by 7 bases, with 8 bases between. CDR1 and CDR2 (germline): MNHEY, SMNVEV (reference sequence). The CDR3 sequence: CASSYRGEQYF. For the CDR3, the DNA is TGTGCCAGCAGTTATAGGGGGGAGCAGTACTTC.

The CDR3 loop reads CTSPQGRLAGGPVAGELFF. The CDR3 DNA sequence: TGCACCAGCCCCCAGGGGAGACTAGCGGGAGGGCCGGTAGCCGGGGAGCTGTTTTTT. The chain joins TRBV1 to TRBJ2-2; whether TRBD2, the table's D call, matches the DNA was not checked. TRBV1 is reported as a pseudogene. The CDR3 length is 19 residues.

The J gene is TRBJ2-7, the V gene TRBV7-8; no definite D call. Deletions cut 1 base from V and 4 bases from J, with 14 bases between. In germline, CDR1 is SGHVS, CDR2 FQNEAQ. The CDR3 is made up of 15 amino acids. The CDR3, as DNA: TGTGCCAGCAGCTTAGTGGGTGAAAGAGCATACGAGCAGTACTTC. Amino acid sequence: CASSLVGERAYEQYF.

The chain uses TRBV7-2 and TRBJ2-7; 13 bases fit TRBD2. Germline CDR1 reads SGHTA; CDR2 reads FQGNSA. Trimming cost V 4 bases and J 5 bases; bases outside gene matches: 5. CDR3 length equals 15 residues. CDR3 protein: CASSSRTSGSDEQYF. CDR3 in DNA: TGTGCCAGCAGCTCTCGGACTAGCGGGAGTGACGAGCAGTACTTC.

The chain joins TRBV19 to TRBJ2-1; D remains unclear. The V end was cut by 1 base, the J end by 0 bases, with 7 bases between. The CDR3 has 15 amino acids. The germline V gene encodes CDR1 LNHDA and CDR2 SQIVND (reference sequence). The CDR3 loop reads CASSIVPPSYNEQFF. The CDR3 DNA reads as TGTGCCAGTAGTATAGTACCCCCCTCCTACAATGAGCAGTTCTTC.

This chain uses TRBV5-1 with TRBJ2-5, with a weak D call TRBD1 (5 bases). The J call is doubtful: the DNA matches TRBJ2-7 better. Germline V gene sequence: CDR1 SGHRS, CDR2 YFSETQ. The CDR3 is 14 amino acids. This CDR3 reads CASSFHTGAYEQYF. CDR3 sequence (DNA): TGCGCCAGCAGCTTTCACACAGGTGCCTACGAGCAGTACTTC.

J is TRBJ2-7 and V is TRBV11-2; perhaps D is TRBD1 or TRBD2 (5 bases each). Germline assignment: CDR1 SGHAT and CDR2 FQNNGV. The CDR3 is 12 residues long. V was clipped by 5 bases and J by 4 bases, with 9 bases between them. The CDR3 reads CASSHGAYEQYF. The CDR3 DNA is TGTGCCAGCAGCCACGGGGCTTACGAGCAGTACTTC.

V usage is TRBV5-6 and J usage is TRBJ1-4; D ambiguous. Trimming took off 3 bases at V and 10 bases at J, with 10 bases between the two ends. Germline V gene lookup returns CDR1 SGHDT and CDR2 YYEEEE. The CDR3 is 12 residues long. CDR3 amino acids: CASSYSDGKLFF. In DNA form, the CDR3 reads TGTGCCAGCAGCTACTCGGACGGAAAACTGTTTTTT. Looking up the rest from reference TRBV5-6 and TRBJ1-4 gives the full variable domain: DAGVTQSPTHLIKTRGQQVTLRCSPKSGHDTVSWYQQALGQGPQFIFQYYEEEERQRGNFPDRFSGHQFPNYSSELNVNALLLGDSALYLCASSYSDGKLFFGSGTQLSVL.

The chain is built from TRBV6-1 and TRBJ2-1; tentatively, D is TRBD2 (5 bases). V lost 6 bases, J lost 0 bases, and 12 bases lay in between. The CDR3 sequence is 15 residues long. Germline V lookup: CDR1 MNHNS, CDR2 SASEGT. CDR3 nucleotide sequence: TGTGCCAGCAGGGCAACTAGTTACTCCTACAATGAGCAGTTCTTC. Residues: CASRATSYSYNEQFF.

The chain recombines TRBV6-6 with TRBJ2-5; 10 nucleotides agree with TRBD1. Germline CDR1 MNHNY, CDR2 SVGAGI (reference sequence). CDR3 size: 15 residues. Trimming at V came to 6 bases and at J to 5 bases, leaving 9 bases not matched to a gene. The CDR3 DNA reads TGTGCCAGCAGACCGGGACAGGGGTGGTCGGAGACCCAGTACTTC. Translating it yields CASRPGQGWSETQYF.

V is TRBV10-2 and J is TRBJ2-3; D might be TRBD1 or TRBD2, each matching 6 bases. V gave up 3 bases and J gave up 1 base, with 14 bases separating them. Germline V gives CDR1 WSHSY, CDR2 SAAADI. The CDR3 length is 16 residues. CDR3: CASSDPGASRTDTQYF. The CDR3 bases are TGCGCCAGCAGTGACCCGGGGGCTAGCCGCACAGATACGCAGTATTTT.

This clone was found once. The chain couples TRBV15 to TRBJ2-7; the match to TRBD2 covers 8 bases. With 0 bases clipped from V and 3 bases from J, the junction kept 4 bases outside the gene matches. The CDR3 has 15 residues. Germline V gene lookup returns CDR1 LNHNV and CDR2 YYDKDF (reference sequence). CDR3 sequence (DNA): TGTGCCACCAGCAGAGAGAGCGGGAGTTTCTACGAGCAGTACTTC. Its translation is CATSRESGSFYEQYF.

This chain connects TRBV27 to TRBJ2-3; the match to TRBD2 covers 8 bases. The CDR3 has 15 residues. Germline trimming cut 8 bases from V and 0 bases from J; bases unmatched to any gene: 7. Per germline, CDR1 MNHEY and CDR2 SMNVEV (reference sequence). CDR3 bases: TGTGCCAGCTCAACCGGGACTAGTAGCACAGATACGCAGTATTTT. Protein sequence: CASSTGTSSTDTQYF.

On this clone: The CDR3 ends on some other residue instead of the conserved phenylalanine or tryptophan, so this is likely a read error. The chain joins TRBV5-6 to TRBJ1-1; maybe TRBD1 (5 bases). CDR1 and CDR2 from the germline V gene are SGHDT and YYEEEE. The V end lost 1 base, the J end lost 0 bases, and 10 bases lay between the germline ends. This CDR3 spans 15 amino acids. CDR3 DNA sequence: TGTGCCAGCAGCTTGCGGGGCAGAGTGAACACTGAAGCTTTCCTT. This gives the protein CASSLRGRVNTEAFL.

This chain uses TRBV21-1 with TRBJ2-5; the table gives TRBD2 as D, unverified against the DNA. TRBV21-1 is termed a pseudogene. The CDR3 covers 15 residues. DNA of the CDR3: TGTGCCAGCATAGCGGGGAGGAGCCCCCAAGAGACCCAGTACTTC. It codes for CASIAGRSPQETQYF.

Note on this clone: Other DNA sequences in the same sample also yield this CDR3. The CDR3 nucleotides are TGCGCCAGCAGCCAAGACAGGGGCTCCTACGAGCAGTACTTC. It specifies CASSQDRGSYEQYF. This chain uses TRBV4-1 with TRBJ2-7, with a weak D call TRBD1 (6 bases). The V gene's germline CDR1 is MGHRA and CDR2 YSYEKL. The CDR3 extends over 14 amino acids. V was clipped by 0 bases and J by 0 bases, with 6 bases between them.

V and J are TRBV14 and TRBJ1-4; TRBD1 matches at 8 bases. The CDR3 is made up of 16 amino acids. J gave up 8 bases and V 4 bases, and 12 bases lay outside the gene matches. CDR1 and CDR2 from the germline V gene are SGHDN and FVKESK. CDR3 sequence: CASSPPVGQAPEKLFF. The CDR3 bases are TGTGCCAGCAGCCCCCCGGTGGGACAGGCTCCCGAAAAACTGTTTTTT.

The chain links TRBV10-3 to TRBJ2-3; 13 bases map to TRBD2. CDR1 ENHRY and CDR2 SYGVKD come from the germline V gene. V was clipped by 2 bases and J by 10 bases; unmatched bases: 6. The CDR3 has 15 residues. CDR3 sequence: CAISEGLAGVGAQYF. In DNA, the CDR3 is TGTGCCATCAGTGAGGGACTAGCGGGAGTAGGGGCGCAGTATTTT.

The chain uses TRBV5-4 and TRBJ2-7, with 8 bases matching TRBD1. The germline V gene encodes CDR1 SGHNT and CDR2 YYREEE (reference sequence). Trimming at V came to 5 bases and at J to 2 bases, leaving 6 bases not matched to a gene. This CDR3 has 14 amino acids. CDR3 nucleotide sequence: TGTGCCAGCAGACCCCGGGACAGGCCCTACGAGCAGTACTTC. Translating gives CASRPRDRPYEQYF. The variable domain in full, completed from reference TRBV5-4 and TRBJ2-7, reads ETGVTQSPTHLIKTRGQQVTLRCSSQSGHNTVSWYQQALGQGPQFIFQYYREEENGRGNFPPRFSGLQFPNYSSELNVNALELDDSALYLCASRPRDRPYEQYFGPGTRLTVT.

This chain links TRBV5-4 with TRBJ2-1; 9 bases map to TRBD2. The CDR3 has 15 residues. The J segment lost 3 bases and the V segment lost 4 bases, leaving 5 bases of the junction unmatched. The germline V gene has CDR1 SGHNT and CDR2 YYREEE (reference sequence). CDR3 region: CASSGTSRNYNEQFF. As DNA, the CDR3 is TGTGCCAGCAGCGGGACTAGCAGAAACTACAATGAGCAGTTCTTC. Looking up the rest from reference TRBV5-4 and TRBJ2-1 gives the full variable domain: ETGVTQSPTHLIKTRGQQVTLRCSSQSGHNTVSWYQQALGQGPQFIFQYYREEENGRGNFPPRFSGLQFPNYSSELNVNALELDDSALYLCASSGTSRNYNEQFFGPGTRLTVL.

The genes are TRBV5-1 and TRBJ2-2; TRBD2 matches 11 bases. Per the germline V gene, CDR1 is SGHRS and CDR2 is YFSETQ. Trimming removed 0 bases from V and 4 bases from J; junction bases left unmatched: 8. The CDR3 totals 18 residues. The DNA for the CDR3 is TGCGCCAGCAGCTTGGAGGCTAGCGGGAGGCGGGGCACCGGGGAGCTGTTTTTT. Protein product: CASSLEASGRRGTGELFF.

The rearrangement links TRBV29-1 to TRBJ2-5; 8 bases agree with TRBD1. This CDR3 is built from 14 residues. The V segment lost 6 bases and the J segment 2 bases; nucleotides outside the gene matches: 8. Per germline, CDR1 SQVTM and CDR2 ANQGSEA. CDR3 region: CSVAGTGPQETQYF. The CDR3 DNA sequence: TGCAGCGTAGCCGGGACAGGCCCACAAGAGACCCAGTACTTC.

V is TRBV2 and J is TRBJ2-2; 7 nucleotides match TRBD1. Germline V lookup: CDR1 SNHLY, CDR2 FYNNEI. Unmatched junction bases numbered 11, after V lost 4 bases and J lost 3 bases. CDR3 length: 17 amino acids. The CDR3 loop reads CASSVRGDRVDTGELFF. CDR3 DNA sequence: TGTGCCAGCAGTGTCCGGGGTGACAGGGTGGACACCGGGGAGCTGTTTTTT.

J is TRBJ1-2 and V is TRBV4-3, with D maybe TRBD1 (6 bases). Germline V CDR1 and CDR2: LGHNA, YSLEER. The V gene lost 1 base and the J gene lost 4 bases, with 16 bases spanning the gap. The CDR3 is 16 amino acids. The DNA of the CDR3 is TGCGCCAGCAGCCAAGCAGGGGTCCGATCACTCTATGGCTACACCTTC. Protein sequence: CASSQAGVRSLYGYTF.

V usage is TRBV28 and J usage is TRBJ2-1; 7 nucleotides agree with TRBD1. The CDR3 has 16 residues. In germline, CDR1 is MDHEN, CDR2 SYDVKM. V lost 5 bases to trimming and J lost 1 base; unmatched junction nucleotides: 8. Here the CDR3 DNA reads TGTGCCAGCAGTACCTGGGGACAGAGTTCCTACAATGAGCAGTTCTTC. This gives the protein CASSTWGQSSYNEQFF.